These T cell receptor beta chains were read from a single sample in a study of cytomegalovirus exposure and HLA in healthy donors. The table came from immunoSEQ multiplex PCR; TCRdb's copy has only in-frame clones and leaves some out. The sample holds about 190,000 clones; around 80% are singletons and the top ten take about 1.5%. The sequenced sample was PBMCs. Receptors originate from a young woman in good health and CMV-seronegative. Both conserved end residues are part of each CDR3. A D gene is named only where the DNA matches it firmly. Expanded clones are given a class, and other clones once, few, many or no size at all.

CDR3aa	CDR3nt	d_gene	abundance	v_gene	j_gene
CSVTGRDWSYNEQFF	TGCAGCGTGACGGGGAGAGACTGGTCCTACAATGAGCAGTTCTTC	-	-	TRBV29-1	TRBJ2-1
CASSEPPGQNYGYTF	TGTGCCAGCAGTGAACCCCCGGGACAGAACTATGGCTACACCTTC	TRBD1	-	TRBV2	TRBJ1-2
CASSLVVTGANTIYF	TGTGCCAGCAGCTTAGTCGTGACAGGGGCAAACACCATATATTTT	TRBD1	-	TRBV11-2	TRBJ1-3
CASRSLTVDQETQYF	TGTGCCAGCAGGTCCTTGACAGTCGACCAAGAGACCCAGTACTTC	-	-	TRBV6-5	TRBJ2-5
CASSPQGVLTEAFF	TGTGCCAGCAGCCCGCAGGGGGTGCTCACTGAAGCTTTCTTT	TRBD1	-	TRBV7-9	TRBJ1-1
CASSYSQAASGTEAFF	TGTGCCAGCAGTTACTCGCAGGCCGCCTCGGGAACTGAAGCTTTCTTT	-	few	TRBV6-5	TRBJ1-1
CASRNDREDNEQFF	TGTGCCAGCAGAAACGACAGGGAGGACAATGAGCAGTTCTTC	-	-	TRBV28	TRBJ2-1
CSVVGGGNTIYF	TGCAGCGTTGTAGGGGGTGGAAACACCATATATTTT	-	once	TRBV29-1	TRBJ1-3
CAWSVPDKSSYEQYF	TGTGCCTGGAGTGTCCCAGACAAGAGCTCCTACGAGCAGTACTTC	-	-	TRBV30	TRBJ2-7
CASAPLDRYNEQFF	TGTGCCAGCGCTCCCCTGGACAGATACAATGAGCAGTTCTTC	-	-	TRBV27	TRBJ2-1
CASSLGPGNSGNTIYF	TGTGCCAGCAGTCTGGGGCCAGGGAACTCTGGAAACACCATATATTTT	-	-	TRBV28	TRBJ1-3
CASSWSSQGETQYF	TGTGCCAGCAGCTGGAGTTCGCAGGGAGAGACCCAGTACTTC	-	few	TRBV7-2	TRBJ2-5
CSSSLGQGPGANVLTF	TGTTCCAGCAGCTTGGGACAGGGACCCGGGGCCAACGTCCTGACTTTC	TRBD1	-	TRBV7-9	TRBJ2-6
CASSQVAGGPNEQFF	TGCGCCAGCAGCCAAGTAGCGGGAGGGCCCAATGAGCAGTTCTTC	TRBD2	-	TRBV4-1	TRBJ2-1
CASSPWPGDEYVTEAFF	TGTGCCAGCTCACCATGGCCAGGGGACGAATACGTCACTGAAGCTTTCTTT	-	-	TRBV18	TRBJ1-1
CASSPPTDNTEAFF	TGCGCCAGCAGCCCCCCGACAGATAACACTGAAGCTTTCTTT	-	few	TRBV5-1	TRBJ1-1
CASSLGGWTGHNQPQHF	TGTGCCAGCAGCTTAGGTGGTTGGACAGGGCACAATCAGCCCCAGCATTTT	TRBD1	-	TRBV7-8	TRBJ1-5
CASSLVLDSQETQYF	TGTGCTAGCAGCTTGGTCCTCGACAGTCAAGAGACCCAGTACTTC	-	-	TRBV7-7	TRBJ2-5
CASSQDREYEQYF	TGCGCCAGCAGCCAAGACCGGGAGTACGAGCAGTACTTC	-	-	TRBV4-3	TRBJ2-7
CASSLSVSTEAFF	TGTGCCAGCAGCTTATCGGTATCCACTGAAGCTTTCTTT	-	-	TRBV7-9	TRBJ1-1
CASSLDLDRGYTF	TGCGCCAGCAGCCTGGACTTAGATAGAGGCTACACCTTC	-	-	TRBV5-1	TRBJ1-2
CASSLVTGSSYNEQFF	TGCGCCAGCAGCTTGGTGACAGGGTCCTCCTACAATGAGCAGTTCTTC	TRBD1	-	TRBV5-1	TRBJ2-1
CASSSIGVYEQYF	TGTGCCAGCAGCTCCATCGGGGTCTACGAGCAGTACTTC	-	-	TRBV5-6	TRBJ2-7
CASSLQGAEAFF	TGTGCCAGCAGTCTACAGGGGGCGGAAGCTTTCTTT	TRBD1	-	TRBV28	TRBJ1-1
CAISGGTSGRNYEQYF	TGTGCCATCAGTGGGGGGACTAGCGGGAGAAATTACGAGCAGTACTTC	TRBD2	-	TRBV10-3	TRBJ2-7
CASSSLSGRMGDGYTF	TGTGCCAGCAGCTCCCTTTCTGGGAGGATGGGTGACGGCTACACCTTC	-	once	TRBV7-9	TRBJ1-2
CAIKRLWLGGEDNTGELFF	TGTGCCATCAAGAGGCTTTGGTTGGGAGGTGAAGATAACACCGGGGAGCTGTTTTTT	-	-	TRBV10-3	TRBJ2-2
CASSFITDILSGNTIYF	TGTGCCAGCAGCTTCATTACGGACATCCTCTCTGGAAACACCATATATTTT	-	-	TRBV5-6	TRBJ1-3
CAYPGHLGEQYF	TGTGCCTACCCCGGACACCTTGGCGAGCAGTACTTC	-	-	TRBV2	TRBJ2-7
CASSLGLVVADTQYF	TGCGCCAGCAGCTTGGGACTAGTCGTAGCAGATACGCAGTATTTT	-	-	TRBV5-1	TRBJ2-3
CASRGGSNADTQYF	TGTGCCAGCAGGGGCGGGAGTAACGCAGATACGCAGTATTTT	TRBD2	-	TRBV7-2	TRBJ2-3
CASSITIETGHQPQHF	TGTGCCAGTAGTATTACTATAGAGACAGGGCACCAGCCCCAGCATTTT	TRBD1	-	TRBV19	TRBJ1-5
CASKTSGGADEQYF	TGCGCCAGCAAAACTTCAGGGGGCGCCGACGAGCAGTACTTC	TRBD1	few	TRBV5-1	TRBJ2-7
CASSEQGSNTIYF	TGTGCCAGCAGCGAGCAGGGTTCAAACACCATATATTTT	-	-	TRBV6-1	TRBJ1-3
CASSLVPDRGLRETQYF	TGTGCCAGCAGCTTAGTTCCCGACAGGGGGCTTCGGGAGACCCAGTACTTC	TRBD1	-	TRBV7-2	TRBJ2-5